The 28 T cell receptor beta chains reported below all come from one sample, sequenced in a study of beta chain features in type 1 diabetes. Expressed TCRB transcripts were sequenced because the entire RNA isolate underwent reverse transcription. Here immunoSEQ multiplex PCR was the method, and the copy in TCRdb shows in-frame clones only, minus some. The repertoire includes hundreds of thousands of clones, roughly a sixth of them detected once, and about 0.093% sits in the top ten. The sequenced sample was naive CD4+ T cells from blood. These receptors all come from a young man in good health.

The CDR3 loop reads CASSLTQDVGELFF. DNA for the CDR3: TGTGCCAGCAGCTTAACTCAGGACGTCGGGGAGCTGTTTTTT. The chain combines TRBV7-3 with TRBJ2-2; no firm D call. Trimming cost V 0 bases and J 7 bases, with 9 bases left between them. Germline CDR1 and CDR2: SGHTA and FQGTGA. The CDR3 loop spans 14 amino acids.

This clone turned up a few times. The DNA for the CDR3 is TGTGCCAGTAGTCGCTACAGGGAAATGGAGCAGTACTTC. Its translation: CASSRYREMEQYF. The gene calls are TRBV19 and TRBJ2-7, with D possibly TRBD1 on 6 matching bases. CDR3 size: 13 residues. CDR1 and CDR2 from the germline V gene are LNHDA and SQIVND (reference sequence). Trimming left V 5 bases short and J 7 bases short, with 15 bases between.

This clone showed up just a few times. As DNA, the CDR3 is TGTGCCAGCAGCCCGGCTATGGCGGGAATGGCATTGGGGACCGGGGAGCTGTTTTTT. This translates into CASSPAMAGMALGTGELFF. This chain links TRBV7-3 with TRBJ2-2, with D perhaps TRBD2 (6 bases). V was shortened by 5 bases and J by 5 bases, with 27 bases between the two germline ends. Germline V gene data show CDR1 as SGHTA and CDR2 as FQGTGA. CDR3 length equals 19 residues.

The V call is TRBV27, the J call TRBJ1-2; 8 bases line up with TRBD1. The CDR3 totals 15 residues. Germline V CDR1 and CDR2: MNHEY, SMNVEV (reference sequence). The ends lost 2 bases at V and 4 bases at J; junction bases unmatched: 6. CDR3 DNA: TGTGCCAGCAGTTTAAGACAGGGGCCTACCTATGGCTACACCTTC. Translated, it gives CASSLRQGPTYGYTF.

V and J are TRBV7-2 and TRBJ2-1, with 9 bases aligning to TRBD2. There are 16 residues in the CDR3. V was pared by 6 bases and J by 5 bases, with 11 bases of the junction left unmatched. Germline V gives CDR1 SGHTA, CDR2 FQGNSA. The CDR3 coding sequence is TGTGCCAGCAGGATGGCCCCAGCGGGAGGAAACAATGAGCAGTTCTTC. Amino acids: CASRMAPAGGNNEQFF. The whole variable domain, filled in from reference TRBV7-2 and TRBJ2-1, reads GAGVSQSPSNKVTEKGKDVELRCDPISGHTALYWYRQSLGQGLEFLIYFQGNSAPDKSGLPSDRFSAERTGGSVSTLTIQRTQQEDSAVYLCASRMAPAGGNNEQFFGPGTRLTVL.

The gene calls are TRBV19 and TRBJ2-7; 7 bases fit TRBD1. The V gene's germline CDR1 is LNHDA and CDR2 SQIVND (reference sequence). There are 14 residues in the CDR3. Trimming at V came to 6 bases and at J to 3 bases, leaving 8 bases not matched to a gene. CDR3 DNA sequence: TGTGCCAGTAGGGAGCCGGGACAGAGCTACGAGCAGTACTTC. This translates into CASREPGQSYEQYF.

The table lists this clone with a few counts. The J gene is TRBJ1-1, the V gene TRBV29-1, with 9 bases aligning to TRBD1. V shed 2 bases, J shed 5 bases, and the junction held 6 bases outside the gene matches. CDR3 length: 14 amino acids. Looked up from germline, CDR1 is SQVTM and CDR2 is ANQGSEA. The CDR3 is CSVEQGQGSTEAFF. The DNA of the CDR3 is TGCAGCGTTGAACAGGGACAGGGATCGACTGAAGCTTTCTTT.

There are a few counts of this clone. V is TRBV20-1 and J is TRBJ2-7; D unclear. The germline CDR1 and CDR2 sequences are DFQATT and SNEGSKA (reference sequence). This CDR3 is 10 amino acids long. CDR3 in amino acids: CIPMGYEQYF. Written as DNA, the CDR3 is TGCATCCCCATGGGGTACGAGCAGTACTTC.

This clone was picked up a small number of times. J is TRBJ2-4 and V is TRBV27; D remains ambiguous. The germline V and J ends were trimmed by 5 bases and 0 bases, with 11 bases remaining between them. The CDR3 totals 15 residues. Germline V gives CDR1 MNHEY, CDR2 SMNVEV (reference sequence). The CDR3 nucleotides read TGTGCCAGCAGTCAGGCGGAGATAGCCAAAAACATTCAGTACTTC. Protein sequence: CASSQAEIAKNIQYF.

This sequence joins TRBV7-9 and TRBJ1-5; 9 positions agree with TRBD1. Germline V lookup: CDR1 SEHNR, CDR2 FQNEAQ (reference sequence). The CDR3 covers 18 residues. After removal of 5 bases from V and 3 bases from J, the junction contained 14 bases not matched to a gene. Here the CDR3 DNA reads TGTGCCAGCAGCCGTGATTGGGACAGGGATCGCCTCAATCAGCCCCAGCATTTT. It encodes CASSRDWDRDRLNQPQHF.

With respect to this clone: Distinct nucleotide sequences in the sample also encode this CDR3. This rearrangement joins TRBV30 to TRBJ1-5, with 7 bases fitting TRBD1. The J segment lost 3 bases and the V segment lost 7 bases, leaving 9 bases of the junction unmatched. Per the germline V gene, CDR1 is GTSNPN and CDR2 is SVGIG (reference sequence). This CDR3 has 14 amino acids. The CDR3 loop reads CASGGTAANQPQHF. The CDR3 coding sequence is TGTGCCTCAGGCGGGACAGCGGCCAATCAGCCCCAGCATTTT. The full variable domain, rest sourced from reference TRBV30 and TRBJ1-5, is SQTIHQWPATLVQPVGSPLSLECTVEGTSNPNLYWYRQAAGRGLQLLFYSVGIGQISSEVPQNLSASRPQDRQFILSSKKLLLSDSGFYLCASGGTAANQPQHFGDGTRLSIL.

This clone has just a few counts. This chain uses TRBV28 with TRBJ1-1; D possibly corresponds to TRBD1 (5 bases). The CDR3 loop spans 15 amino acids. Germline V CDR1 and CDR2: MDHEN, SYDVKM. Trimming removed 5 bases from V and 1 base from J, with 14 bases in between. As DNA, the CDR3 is TGTGCCAGCAGTCCCACCGGGACGAAGAACACTGAAGCTTTCTTT. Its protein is CASSPTGTKNTEAFF.

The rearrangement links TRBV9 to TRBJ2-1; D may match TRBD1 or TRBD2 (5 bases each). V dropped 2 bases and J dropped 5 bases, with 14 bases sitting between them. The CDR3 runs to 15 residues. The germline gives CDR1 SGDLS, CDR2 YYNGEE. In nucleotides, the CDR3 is TGTGCCAGCAGCGTGAGGTCGGGGCCTCACAATGAGCAGTTCTTC. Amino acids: CASSVRSGPHNEQFF.

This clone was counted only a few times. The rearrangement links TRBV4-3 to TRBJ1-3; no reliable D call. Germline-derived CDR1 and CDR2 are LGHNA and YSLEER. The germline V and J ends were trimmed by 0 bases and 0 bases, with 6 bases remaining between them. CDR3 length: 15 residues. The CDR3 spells CASSQDSSSGNTIYF. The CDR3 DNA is TGCGCCAGCAGCCAAGATAGCAGCTCTGGAAACACCATATATTTT.

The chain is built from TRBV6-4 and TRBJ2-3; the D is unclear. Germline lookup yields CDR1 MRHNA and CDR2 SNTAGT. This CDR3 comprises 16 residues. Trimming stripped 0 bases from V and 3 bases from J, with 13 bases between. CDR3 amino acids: CASSDSSGRLTDTQYF. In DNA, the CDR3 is TGTGCCAGCAGTGACTCTTCGGGCAGGCTGACAGATACGCAGTATTTT.

CDR3 sequence (DNA): TGTGCCAGCTTTCCTGGTCGGGAAATCGGGGGCACTGAAGCTTTCTTT. This codes for CASFPGREIGGTEAFF. The chain has TRBV18 and TRBJ1-1; perhaps TRBD1 as D (5 bases). Germline assignment: CDR1 KGHSH and CDR2 LQKENI. V lost 7 bases to trimming and J lost 4 bases, with 22 bases between them. The CDR3 length is 16 residues.

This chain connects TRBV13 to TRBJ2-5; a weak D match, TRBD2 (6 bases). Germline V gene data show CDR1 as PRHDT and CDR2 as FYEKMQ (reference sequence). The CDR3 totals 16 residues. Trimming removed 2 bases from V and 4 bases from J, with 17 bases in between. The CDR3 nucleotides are TGTGCCAGCAGCTTATTAAGCGGGCTCCTACCAGAGACCCAGTACTTC. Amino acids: CASSLLSGLLPETQYF.

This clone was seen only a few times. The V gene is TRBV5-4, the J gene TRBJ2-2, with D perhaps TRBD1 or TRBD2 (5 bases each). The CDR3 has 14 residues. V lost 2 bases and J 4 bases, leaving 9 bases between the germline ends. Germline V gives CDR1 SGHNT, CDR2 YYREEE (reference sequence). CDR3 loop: CASSFGGGTGELFF. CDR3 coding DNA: TGTGCCAGCAGCTTTGGGGGTGGCACCGGGGAGCTGTTTTTT.

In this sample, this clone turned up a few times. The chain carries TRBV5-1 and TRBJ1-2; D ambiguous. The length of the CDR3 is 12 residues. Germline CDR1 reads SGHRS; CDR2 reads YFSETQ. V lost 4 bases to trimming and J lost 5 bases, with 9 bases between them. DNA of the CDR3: TGCGCCAGCAGCACGGGGTTTTATGGCTACACCTTC. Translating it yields CASSTGFYGYTF.

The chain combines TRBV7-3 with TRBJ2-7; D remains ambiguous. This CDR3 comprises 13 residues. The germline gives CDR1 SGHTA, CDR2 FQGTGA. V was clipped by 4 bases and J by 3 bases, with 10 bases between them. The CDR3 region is CASSSLDGYEQYF. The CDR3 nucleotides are TGTGCCAGCAGCTCCCTCGATGGCTACGAGCAGTACTTC.

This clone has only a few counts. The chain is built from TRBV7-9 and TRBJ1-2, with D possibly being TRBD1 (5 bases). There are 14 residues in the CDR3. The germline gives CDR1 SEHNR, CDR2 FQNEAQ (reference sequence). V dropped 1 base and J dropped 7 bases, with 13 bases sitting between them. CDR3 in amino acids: CASSLGSGTSGYTF. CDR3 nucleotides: TGTGCCAGCAGCTTAGGTAGCGGGACGAGTGGCTACACCTTC. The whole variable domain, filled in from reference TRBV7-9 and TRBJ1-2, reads DTGVSQNPRHKITKRGQNVTFRCDPISEHNRLYWYRQTLGQGPEFLTYFQNEAQLEKSRLLSDRFSAERPKGSFSTLEIQRTEQGDSAMYLCASSLGSGTSGYTFGSGTRLTVV.

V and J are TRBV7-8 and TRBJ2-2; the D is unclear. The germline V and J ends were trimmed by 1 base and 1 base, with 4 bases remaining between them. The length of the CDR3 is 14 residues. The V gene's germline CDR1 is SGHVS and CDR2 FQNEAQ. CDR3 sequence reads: CASSLELNTGELFF. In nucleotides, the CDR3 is TGTGCCAGCAGCTTAGAACTGAACACCGGGGAGCTGTTTTTT.

CDR3 nucleotide sequence: TGTGCCAGCAGCGTAGCGGGAGATACGCAGTATTTT. This codes for CASSVAGDTQYF. J is TRBJ2-3 and V is TRBV9; D is uncertain. The CDR3 runs 12 residues. Germline V lookup: CDR1 SGDLS, CDR2 YYNGEE. V dropped 0 bases and J dropped 5 bases, with 4 bases sitting between them.

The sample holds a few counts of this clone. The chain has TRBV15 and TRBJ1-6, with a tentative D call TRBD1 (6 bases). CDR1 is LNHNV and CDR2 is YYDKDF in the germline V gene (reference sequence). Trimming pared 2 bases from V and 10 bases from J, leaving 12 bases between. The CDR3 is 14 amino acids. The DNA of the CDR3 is TGTGCCACCAGCAGAACCAGGACAGACTCACCCCTCCACTTT. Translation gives CATSRTRTDSPLHF.

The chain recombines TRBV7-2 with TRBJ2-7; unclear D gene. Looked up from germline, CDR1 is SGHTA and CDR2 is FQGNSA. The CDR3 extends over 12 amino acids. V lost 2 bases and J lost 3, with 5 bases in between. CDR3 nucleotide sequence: TGTGCCAGCAGCTTATTCTACTACGAGCAGTACTTC. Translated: CASSLFYYEQYF.

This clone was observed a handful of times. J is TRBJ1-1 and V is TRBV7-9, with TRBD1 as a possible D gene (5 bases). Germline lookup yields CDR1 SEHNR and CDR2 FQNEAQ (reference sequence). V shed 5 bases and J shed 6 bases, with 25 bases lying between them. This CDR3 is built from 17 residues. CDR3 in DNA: TGTGCCAGCAGCCTCATGGGTCGGTCCCGCATGGGGGCTGAAGCTTTCTTT. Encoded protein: CASSLMGRSRMGAEAFF.

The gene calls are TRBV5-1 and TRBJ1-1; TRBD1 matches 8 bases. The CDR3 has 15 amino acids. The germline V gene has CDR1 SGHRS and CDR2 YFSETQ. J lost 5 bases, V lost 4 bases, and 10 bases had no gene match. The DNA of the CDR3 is TGCGCCAGCAGCATTTCCAGGGGGCTGAGGACTGAAGCTTTCTTT. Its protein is CASSISRGLRTEAFF.

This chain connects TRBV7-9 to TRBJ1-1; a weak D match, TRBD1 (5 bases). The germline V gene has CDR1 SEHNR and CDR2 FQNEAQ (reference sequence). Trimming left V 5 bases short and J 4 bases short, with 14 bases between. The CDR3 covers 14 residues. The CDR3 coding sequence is TGTGCCAGCAGCCCCCCGACAGCCGTCACTGAAGCTTTCTTT. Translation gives CASSPPTAVTEAFF.